Listed below are T cell receptor beta chains from one sample, sequenced in a study of spatial heterogeneity in lung cancer. TCRdb independently ran MiXCR on the 5' RACE reads; one entry per CDR3 protein. The sample lists 7,500 to 10,000 distinct CDR3 sequences, about 8.1% occurring once. The sequences come from lung tumor tissue, collected at surgery. The receptors come from a male donor with early-stage non-small cell lung cancer. Both conserved end residues are part of each CDR3. D genes are given only for firm matches. Size tells how often a clone was seen (once, few, many) or the class of an expanded clone, and some rows leave it out.

d_gene	v_gene	abundance	j_gene	CDR3aa	CDR3nt
NA	TRBV9	many	TRBJ2-7	CASGSGPPGEQYF	TGTGCCAGCGGTTCCGGGCCCCCCGGCGAGCAGTACTTC
TRBD1	TRBV6-5	many	TRBJ1-6	CASSYSTGFKNSPLHF	TGTGCCAGCAGTTACTCGACAGGGTTTAAGAATTCACCCCTCCACTTT
TRBD2	TRBV7-9	few	TRBJ2-1	CASSLTSGEQFF	TGTGCCAGCAGCTTAACTAGCGGAGAGCAGTTCTTC
NA	TRBV28	NA	TRBJ2-3	CASSLSSGLDTQYF	TGTGCCAGCAGTCTCTCCAGTGGTCTGGATACGCAGTATTTT
NA	TRBV29-1	many	TRBJ1-2	CSVGKGQGYTF	TGCAGCGTTGGAAAAGGGCAGGGCTACACCTTC
TRBD2	TRBV10-1	many	TRBJ2-3	CASSEPSGGTDTQYF	TGCGCCAGCAGTGAGCCTAGCGGGGGTACAGATACGCAGTATTTT
NA	TRBV2	medium-sized	TRBJ1-5	CASSGTQFPQPQHF	TGTGCCAGCAGTGGGACCCAATTCCCTCAGCCCCAGCATTTT
TRBD2	TRBV28	many	TRBJ2-5	CASAPRGGPSETQYF	TGTGCCAGCGCCCCGCGGGGAGGGCCCTCCGAGACCCAGTACTTC
TRBD2	TRBV7-2	NA	TRBJ2-3	CASSRLAGTTDTQYF	TGTGCCAGCAGCCGACTAGCGGGAACCACAGATACGCAGTATTTT
TRBD1	TRBV10-3	few	TRBJ2-2	CAISAGGTGELFF	TGTGCCATCAGTGCAGGGGGCACCGGGGAGCTGTTTTTT
NA	TRBV7-8	medium-sized	TRBJ2-5	CASSLGIQETQYF	TGTGCCAGCAGCCTGGGGATCCAAGAGACCCAGTACTTC
NA	TRBV28	medium-sized	TRBJ1-1	CASSYTGSVQEAFF	TGTGCCAGCAGTTATACAGGGTCTGTCCAAGAAGCTTTCTTT
NA	TRBV11-2	many	TRBJ2-7	CASSIRGPTDYEQYF	TGTGCCAGCAGCATAAGGGGACCGACAGACTACGAGCAGTACTTC
TRBD2	TRBV28	many	TRBJ2-3	CASSTPGLGAADTQYF	TGTGCCAGCAGTACCCCGGGACTAGGGGCCGCAGATACGCAGTATTTT
NA	TRBV12-3/TRBV12-4	NA	TRBJ2-1	CASSFAGGNEQFF	TGTGCCAGCAGTTTTGCGGGTGGCAATGAGCAGTTCTTC
NA	TRBV4-1	many	TRBJ1-2	CASSQVLPKKQENYGYTF	TGCGCCAGCAGCCAAGTGCTCCCGAAGAAACAGGAAAACTATGGCTACACCTTC
NA	TRBV29-1	few	TRBJ2-2	CSVEKGLTGELFF	TGCAGCGTTGAAAAGGGACTTACCGGGGAGCTGTTTTTT
NA	TRBV13	many	TRBJ1-5	CASSPRRDQPQHF	TGTGCCAGCAGCCCCCGGAGGGATCAGCCCCAGCATTTT
TRBD1	TRBV5-1	NA	TRBJ2-7	CASSSPTGGNEQYF	TGCGCCAGCAGCTCTCCGACAGGGGGAAACGAGCAGTACTTC
TRBD2	TRBV2	many	TRBJ2-1	CASSSGGGTYNEQFF	TGTGCCAGCAGTTCGGGGGGAGGAACCTACAATGAGCAGTTCTTC
TRBD2	TRBV7-9	many	TRBJ2-7	CASRPSSGGLPYEQYF	TGTGCCAGCAGACCATCGAGCGGGGGCCTCCCCTACGAGCAGTACTTC
NA	TRBV9	many	TRBJ2-1	CASSVRSGTGNEQFF	TGTGCCAGCAGCGTAAGAAGCGGCACAGGGAATGAGCAGTTCTTC
TRBD2	TRBV30	many	TRBJ2-1	CAWSSGTSYNEQFF	TGTGCCTGGAGTAGCGGGACCTCCTACAATGAGCAGTTCTTC
NA	TRBV20-1	many	TRBJ1-2	CSARDSPRGYTF	TGCAGTGCTAGAGATAGCCCGCGTGGCTACACCTTC
TRBD2	TRBV24-1	many	TRBJ2-2	CATRSGTTNTGELFF	TGTGCCACCAGATCCGGGACTACGAACACCGGGGAGCTGTTTTTT
TRBD1	TRBV29-1	many	TRBJ2-7	CSVDVQGASYEQYF	TGCAGCGTTGATGTACAGGGGGCATCCTACGAGCAGTACTTC
TRBD1	TRBV6-5	many	TRBJ2-1	CASSIQGVVYNEQFF	TGTGCCAGCAGTATTCAGGGGGTGGTCTACAATGAGCAGTTCTTC
NA	TRBV28	few	TRBJ1-2	CASSFAEGGHFYGYTF	TGTGCCAGCAGCTTCGCGGAGGGGGGGCATTTCTATGGCTACACCTTC
NA	TRBV12-5	few	TRBJ2-1	CASPAGNYNEQFF	TGTGCTAGTCCTGCGGGAAATTACAATGAGCAGTTCTTC
NA	TRBV7-8	NA	TRBJ1-5	CASSLGGSSQPQHF	TGTGCCAGCAGCTTAGGGGGCTCCAGTCAGCCCCAGCATTTT
TRBD1	TRBV6-2/TRBV6-3	many	TRBJ1-5	CASLKTGANQPQHF	TGTGCCAGTTTGAAAACAGGGGCCAATCAGCCCCAGCATTTT
NA	TRBV3-1	many	TRBJ2-7	CASSQGPGSTYF	TGTGCCAGCAGCCAGGGTCCCGGGTCAACGTACTTC
NA	TRBV9	NA	TRBJ1-6	CASSVEGGNSPLHF	TGTGCCAGCAGCGTTGAGGGTGGTAATTCACCCCTCCACTTT
TRBD2	TRBV2	many	TRBJ2-7	CASRERGGIYEQYF	TGTGCCAGCAGGGAGCGGGGGGGCATCTACGAGCAGTACTTC
TRBD2	TRBV20-1	many	TRBJ2-3	CSARDASGSTDTQYF	TGCAGTGCTAGAGATGCTAGCGGGAGCACAGATACGCAGTATTTT
NA	TRBV6-5	many	TRBJ1-2	CASSFGGDYGYTF	TGTGCCAGCAGTTTCGGAGGGGACTATGGCTACACCTTC
TRBD1	TRBV5-1	many	TRBJ2-3	CASSATGDTDTQYF	TGCGCCAGCAGCGCGACAGGGGACACAGATACGCAGTATTTT
NA	TRBV19	many	TRBJ1-2	CASSLWDGDYGYTF	TGTGCCAGTAGTCTCTGGGACGGCGACTATGGCTACACCTTC
TRBD1	TRBV7-2	many	TRBJ1-1	CASSRQGNTEAFF	TGTGCCAGCAGCCGACAGGGGAACACTGAAGCTTTCTTT
TRBD2	TRBV20-1	many	TRBJ2-7	CSAPLPLSGSYEQYF	TGCAGTGCTCCGCTACCCCTTAGCGGGAGCTACGAGCAGTACTTC
TRBD1	TRBV19	many	TRBJ1-5	CASSRNRGDNQPQHF	TGTGCCAGTAGCAGGAACAGGGGTGACAATCAGCCCCAGCATTTT
NA	TRBV29-1	many	TRBJ2-3	CSVELGARTDTQYF	TGCAGCGTTGAATTGGGGGCGCGCACAGATACGCAGTATTTT
NA	TRBV7-2	NA	TRBJ2-7	CASSLRAGTSYEQYF	TGTGCCAGCAGCTTACGAGCAGGGACCTCCTACGAGCAGTACTTC
NA	TRBV7-3	many	TRBJ1-1	CASSLTGSVNTEAFF	TGTGCCAGCAGCTTAACAGGGTCTGTGAACACTGAAGCTTTCTTT
TRBD1	TRBV9	few	TRBJ2-1	CASSVGYRGPYNEQFF	TGTGCCAGCAGCGTAGGCTACAGGGGCCCCTACAATGAGCAGTTCTTC
NA	TRBV20-1	few	TRBJ1-2	CSARDPRPDNYGYTF	TGCAGTGCTAGAGATCCCCGCCCCGATAACTATGGCTACACCTTC
NA	TRBV7-6	many	TRBJ1-1	CASSLGESTEAFF	TGTGCCAGCAGCTTAGGAGAGAGTACTGAAGCTTTCTTT
NA	TRBV25-1	few	TRBJ2-6	CASSAATGFVPSGANVLTF	TGTGCCAGCAGTGCAGCCACGGGATTTGTCCCCTCTGGGGCCAACGTCCTGACTTTC
NA	TRBV27	many	TRBJ1-4	CASSTGRRLFF	TGTGCCAGCTCGACTGGACGGAGATTGTTTTTT
TRBD1	TRBV6-2/TRBV6-3	NA	TRBJ2-2	CASSYGTGVNTGELFF	TGTGCCAGCAGTTACGGGACAGGGGTGAACACCGGGGAGCTGTTTTTT
NA	TRBV7-2	many	TRBJ2-3	CASSLAGWGTDTQYF	TGTGCCAGCAGCTTAGCCGGGTGGGGGACAGATACGCAGTATTTT
NA	TRBV20-1	many	TRBJ2-3	CSARSLLVRGISTDTQYF	TGCAGTGCTAGATCCTTATTAGTGAGGGGGATCAGCACAGATACGCAGTATTTT
TRBD2	TRBV28	NA	TRBJ2-3	CASSSASGTSTDTQYF	TGTGCCAGCAGTTCGGCTAGCGGGACTAGCACAGATACGCAGTATTTT
NA	TRBV12-3/TRBV12-4	medium-sized	TRBJ2-4	CASRPAGLRNIQYF	TGTGCCAGCAGACCCGCGGGGTTGCGGAACATTCAGTACTTC
NA	TRBV2	many	TRBJ1-1	CASSEFHGRTDGTEAFF	TGTGCCAGCAGTGAATTCCACGGCCGAACCGACGGCACTGAAGCTTTCTTT